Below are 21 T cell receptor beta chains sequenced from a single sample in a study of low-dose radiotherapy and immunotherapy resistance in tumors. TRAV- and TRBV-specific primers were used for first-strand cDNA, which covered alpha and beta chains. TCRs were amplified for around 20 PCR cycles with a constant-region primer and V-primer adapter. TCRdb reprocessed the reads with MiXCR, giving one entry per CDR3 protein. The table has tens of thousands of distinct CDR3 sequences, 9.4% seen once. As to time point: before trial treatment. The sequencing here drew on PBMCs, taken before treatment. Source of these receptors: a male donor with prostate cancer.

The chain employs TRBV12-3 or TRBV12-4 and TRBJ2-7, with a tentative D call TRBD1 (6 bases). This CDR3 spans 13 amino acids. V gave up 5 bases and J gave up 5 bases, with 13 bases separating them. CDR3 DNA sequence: TGTGCCAGCAGTCCTAGGGGGATCGACGAGCAGTACTTC. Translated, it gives CASSPRGIDEQYF.

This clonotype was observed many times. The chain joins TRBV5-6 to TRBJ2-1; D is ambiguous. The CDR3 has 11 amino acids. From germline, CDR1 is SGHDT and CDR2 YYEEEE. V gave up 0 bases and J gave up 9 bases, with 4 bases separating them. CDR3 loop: CASSLDSEQFF. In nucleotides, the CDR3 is TGTGCCAGCAGCTTGGATAGTGAGCAGTTCTTC.

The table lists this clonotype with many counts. The CDR3 sequence: CASSPGTGLYEQYF. In DNA form, the CDR3 reads TGTGCCAGCTCACCCGGGACAGGGTTATACGAGCAGTACTTC. The chain employs TRBV18 and TRBJ2-7; 9 bases map to TRBD1. This CDR3 comprises 14 residues. Germline trimming cut 3 bases from V and 4 bases from J; bases unmatched to any gene: 4. CDR1 and CDR2 (germline): KGHSH, LQKENI. The complete variable domain, with remaining parts taken from reference TRBV18 and TRBJ2-7, reads NAGVMQNPRHLVRRRGQEARLRCSPMKGHSHVYWYRQLPEEGLKFMVYLQKENIIDESGMPKERFSAEFPKEGPSILRIQQVVRGDSAAYFCASSPGTGLYEQYFGPGTRLTVT.

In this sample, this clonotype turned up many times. Here the CDR3 reads CASSYSRRNYEQYF. Written as DNA, the CDR3 is TGTGCCAGCAGTTACTCTAGACGGAACTACGAGCAGTACTTC. The chain links TRBV6-5 to TRBJ2-7; D call uncertain. Germline-derived CDR1 and CDR2 are MNHEY and SVGAGI. CDR3 length: 14 amino acids. Trimming took 0 bases from V and 3 from J, leaving 9 bases between them.

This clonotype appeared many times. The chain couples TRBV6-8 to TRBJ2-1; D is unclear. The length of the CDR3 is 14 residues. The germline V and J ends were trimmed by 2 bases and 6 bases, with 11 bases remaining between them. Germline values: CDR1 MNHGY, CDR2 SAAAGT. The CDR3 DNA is TGTGCCAGCAGTTACGCCGCGCACTTCAATGAGCAGTTCTTC. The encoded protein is CASSYAAHFNEQFF.

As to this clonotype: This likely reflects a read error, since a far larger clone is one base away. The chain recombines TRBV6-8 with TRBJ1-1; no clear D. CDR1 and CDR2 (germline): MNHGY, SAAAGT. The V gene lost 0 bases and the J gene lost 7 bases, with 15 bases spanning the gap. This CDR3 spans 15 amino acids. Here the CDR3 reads CASSYSGAVQYEAFF. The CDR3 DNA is TGTGCCAGCAGTTACTCCGGCGCGGTTCAATATGAAGCTTTCTTT.

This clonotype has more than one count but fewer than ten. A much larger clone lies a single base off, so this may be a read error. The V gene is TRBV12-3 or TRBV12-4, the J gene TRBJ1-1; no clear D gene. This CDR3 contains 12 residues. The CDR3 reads CASSQRVTEAIF. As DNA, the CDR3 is TGTGCCAGCAGCCAACGGGTGACTGAAGCTATCTTT.

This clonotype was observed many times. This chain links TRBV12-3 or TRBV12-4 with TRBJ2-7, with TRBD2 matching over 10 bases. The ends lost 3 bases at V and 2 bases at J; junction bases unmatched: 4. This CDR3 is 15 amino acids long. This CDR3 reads CASSFGLAVAYEQYF. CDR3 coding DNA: TGTGCCAGCAGTTTCGGACTAGCGGTAGCCTACGAGCAGTACTTC.

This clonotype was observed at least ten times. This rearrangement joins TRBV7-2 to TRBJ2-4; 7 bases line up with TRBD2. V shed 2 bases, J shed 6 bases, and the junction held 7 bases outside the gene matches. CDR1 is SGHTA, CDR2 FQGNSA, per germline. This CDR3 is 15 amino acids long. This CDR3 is CASSLRGRAGNIQYF. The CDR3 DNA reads TGTGCCAGCAGCTTACGGGGGAGGGCCGGAAACATTCAGTACTTC.

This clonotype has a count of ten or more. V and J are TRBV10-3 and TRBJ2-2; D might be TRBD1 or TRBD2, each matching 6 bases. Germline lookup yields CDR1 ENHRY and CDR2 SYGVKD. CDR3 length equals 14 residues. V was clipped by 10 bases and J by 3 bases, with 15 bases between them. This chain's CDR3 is CATTGASDTGELFF. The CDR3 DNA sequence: TGTGCCACCACGGGGGCTAGTGACACCGGGGAGCTGTTTTTT.

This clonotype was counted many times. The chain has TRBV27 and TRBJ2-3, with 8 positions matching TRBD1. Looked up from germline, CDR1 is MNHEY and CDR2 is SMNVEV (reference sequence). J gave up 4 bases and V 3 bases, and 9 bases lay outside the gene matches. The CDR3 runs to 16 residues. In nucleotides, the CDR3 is TGTGCCAGCAGTTTGGACAGGGCTTATTTCCCAGATACGCAGTATTTT. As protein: CASSLDRAYFPDTQYF.

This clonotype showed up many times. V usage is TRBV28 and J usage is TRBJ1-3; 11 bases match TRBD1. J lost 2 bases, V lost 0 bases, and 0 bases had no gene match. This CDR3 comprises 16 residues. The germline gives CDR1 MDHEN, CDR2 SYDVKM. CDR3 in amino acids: CASSLWDRGPGNTIYF. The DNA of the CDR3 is TGTGCCAGCAGTTTATGGGACAGGGGGCCTGGAAACACCATATATTTT.

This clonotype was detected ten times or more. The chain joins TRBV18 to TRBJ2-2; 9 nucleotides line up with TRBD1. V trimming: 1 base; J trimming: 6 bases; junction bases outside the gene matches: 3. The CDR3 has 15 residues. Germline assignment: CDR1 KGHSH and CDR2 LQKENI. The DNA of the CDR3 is TGTGCCAGCTCACCACGACAGGGGGAGGCCGGGGAGCTGTTTTTT. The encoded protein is CASSPRQGEAGELFF.

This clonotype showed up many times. The CDR3 region is CSSRGTSGNNEQFF. The CDR3 region has the DNA TGCAGTTCGCGAGGGACTAGCGGGAACAATGAGCAGTTCTTC. This sequence joins TRBV20-1 and TRBJ2-1, with 13 bases fitting TRBD2. This CDR3 is built from 14 residues. The V segment lost 8 bases and the J segment 5 bases; nucleotides outside the gene matches: 6. CDR1 is DFQATT, CDR2 SNEGSKA, per germline (reference sequence).

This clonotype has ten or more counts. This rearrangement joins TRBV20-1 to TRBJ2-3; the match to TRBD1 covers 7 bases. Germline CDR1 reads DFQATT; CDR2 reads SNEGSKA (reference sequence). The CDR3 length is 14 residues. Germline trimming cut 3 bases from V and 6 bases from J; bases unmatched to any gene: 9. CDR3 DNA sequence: TGCAGTGCTAGGGGACAGCCCATGGTGGATACGCAGTATTTT. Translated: CSARGQPMVDTQYF.

Here the CDR3 reads CAISESGSGTRGETQYF. The CDR3 region has the DNA TGTGCCATCAGTGAGTCGGGGTCCGGGACTAGAGGGGAGACCCAGTACTTC. The V and J genes are TRBV10-3 and TRBJ2-5; 8 nucleotides line up with TRBD2. The V segment lost 0 bases and the J segment 5 bases; nucleotides outside the gene matches: 11. From germline, CDR1 is ENHRY and CDR2 SYGVKD. The CDR3 is made up of 17 amino acids.

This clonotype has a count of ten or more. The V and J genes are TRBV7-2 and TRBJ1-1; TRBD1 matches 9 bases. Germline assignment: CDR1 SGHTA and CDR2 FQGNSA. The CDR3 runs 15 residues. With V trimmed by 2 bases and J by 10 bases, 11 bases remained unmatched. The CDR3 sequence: CASSLPGQGQRGAFF. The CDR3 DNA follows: TGTGCCAGCAGCTTACCGGGACAGGGACAACGGGGAGCTTTCTTT.

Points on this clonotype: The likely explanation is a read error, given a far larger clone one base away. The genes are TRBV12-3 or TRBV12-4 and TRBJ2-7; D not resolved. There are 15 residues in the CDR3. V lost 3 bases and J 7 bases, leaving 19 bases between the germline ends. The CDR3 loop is CASSFIRISYNEQYF. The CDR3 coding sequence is TGTGCCAGCAGTTTTATCCGGATTTCCTACAATGAGCAGTACTTC.

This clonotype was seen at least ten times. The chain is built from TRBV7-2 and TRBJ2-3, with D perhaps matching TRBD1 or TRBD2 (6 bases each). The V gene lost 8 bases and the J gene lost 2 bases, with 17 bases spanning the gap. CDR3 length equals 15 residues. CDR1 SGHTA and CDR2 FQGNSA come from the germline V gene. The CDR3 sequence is CASGARGDSTDTQYF. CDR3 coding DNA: TGTGCCAGCGGAGCAAGGGGGGACTCCACAGATACGCAGTATTTT.

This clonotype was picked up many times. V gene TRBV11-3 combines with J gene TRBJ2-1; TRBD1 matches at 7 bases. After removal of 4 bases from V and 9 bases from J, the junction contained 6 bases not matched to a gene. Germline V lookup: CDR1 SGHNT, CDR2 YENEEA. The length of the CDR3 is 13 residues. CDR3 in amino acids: CASSSVTGTEQFF. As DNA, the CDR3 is TGTGCCAGCAGCTCTGTGACAGGGACTGAGCAGTTCTTC.

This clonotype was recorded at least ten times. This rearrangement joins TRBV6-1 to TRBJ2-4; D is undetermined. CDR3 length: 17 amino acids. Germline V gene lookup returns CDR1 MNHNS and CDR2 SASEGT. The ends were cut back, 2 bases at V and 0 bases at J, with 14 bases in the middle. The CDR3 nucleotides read TGTGCCAGCAGTGAAAACCCGGGCTTCATAGCCAAAAACATTCAGTACTTC. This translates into CASSENPGFIAKNIQYF.